The 9 T cell receptor beta chains reported below all come from one sample, sequenced in a study of beta chain features in type 1 diabetes. As every portion of the isolated RNA was reverse transcribed, the sequencing read expressed TCRB transcripts. Profiled with immunoSEQ multiplex PCR; TCRdb holds only in-frame clones, not every one. The data hold about 320,000 clones, with 14% observed a single time. The sequenced sample was central memory CD4+ T cells from blood. All receptors come from a man aged 30 to 39 in good health.

The gene calls are TRBV6-6 and TRBJ2-7; no reliable D call. Trimming cost V 0 bases and J 0 bases, with 6 bases left between them. This CDR3 comprises 14 residues. The germline CDR1 and CDR2 sequences are MNHNY and SVGAGI (reference sequence). The CDR3 DNA sequence: TGTGCCAGCAGTTACTCCGACCCCTCCTACGAGCAGTACTTC. It translates to CASSYSDPSYEQYF.

The CDR3 sequence is CASSGQAFLSYEQYF. DNA for the CDR3: TGTGCCAGCAGTGGACAGGCTTTTTTATCCTACGAGCAGTACTTC. The chain uses TRBV6-1 and TRBJ2-7; tentative D call: TRBD1 (6 bases). CDR1 and CDR2 from the germline V gene are MNHNS and SASEGT. The CDR3 covers 15 residues. V was shortened by 4 bases and J by 1 base, with 14 bases between the two germline ends.

This clone was seen ten or more times. The junction differs from germline at one of its ends, possibly a read error. V and J are TRBV7-9 and TRBJ1-5, with D tentatively TRBD1 (6 bases). CDR3 length: 13 residues. CDR1 SEHNR and CDR2 FQNEAQ come from the germline V gene (reference sequence). The CDR3 nucleotides are TGTGCTAGCACAGGGTCCGGCAATCAGCCCCAGCATTTT. This sequence encodes CASTGSGNQPQHF.

The rearrangement uses TRBV2 and TRBJ2-5; D remains ambiguous. The germline V gene encodes CDR1 SNHLY and CDR2 FYNNEI. The length of the CDR3 is 15 residues. With 7 bases removed from V and 3 bases from J, the gap between germline ends came to 18 bases. The CDR3 spells CASTPRAARKETQYF. The CDR3 region has the DNA TGTGCCAGCACCCCCCGTGCGGCAAGGAAAGAGACCCAGTACTTC. Full variable domain (remainder filled in from reference TRBV2 and TRBJ2-5): EPEVTQTPSHQVTQMGQEVILRCVPISNHLYFYWYRQILGQKVEFLVSFYNNEISEKSEIFDDQFSVERPDGSNFTLKIRSTKLEDSAMYFCASTPRAARKETQYFGPGTRLLVL.

The chain links TRBV6-5 to TRBJ1-5; TRBD1 is a possible D gene (6 bases). V was trimmed by 5 bases and J by 7 bases, leaving 12 bases between them. The length of the CDR3 is 13 residues. Germline V gene lookup returns CDR1 MNHEY and CDR2 SVGAGI. The CDR3 DNA reads as TGTGCCAGCAGTCGAACAGGGACACAGCCCCAGCATTTT. Translating gives CASSRTGTQPQHF.

The chain joins TRBV2 to TRBJ2-1; the D is unclear. The V end was cut by 6 bases, the J end by 8 bases, with 8 bases between. This CDR3 spans 11 amino acids. The germline V gene has CDR1 SNHLY and CDR2 FYNNEI. Written as DNA, the CDR3 is TGTGCCAGCAGCTTCGACCATGAGCAGTTCTTC. Its translation is CASSFDHEQFF.

This clone was seen a few times. The chain carries TRBV2 and TRBJ1-1; TRBD1 matches at 8 bases. Looked up from germline, CDR1 is SNHLY and CDR2 is FYNNEI. The J segment lost 0 bases and the V segment lost 5 bases, leaving 5 bases of the junction unmatched. The CDR3 spans 15 residues. CDR3 DNA sequence: TGTGCCAGCAGTCGTAGGACAGGGATGAACACTGAAGCTTTCTTT. Its protein product is CASSRRTGMNTEAFF.

In this sample, this clone turned up a few times. This sequence joins TRBV7-6 and TRBJ2-5; no definite D call. The ends were cut back, 1 base at V and 10 bases at J, with 13 bases in the middle. Germline V lookup: CDR1 SGHVS, CDR2 FNYEAQ. This CDR3 comprises 13 residues. CDR3 DNA sequence: TGTGCCAGCAGCTTAGGGGTCTGGGAAGACCAGTACTTC. Protein: CASSLGVWEDQYF.

This sequence joins TRBV2 and TRBJ1-2; 8 positions match TRBD1. V shed 5 bases and J 9 bases; nucleotides not matched to a gene: 5. CDR3 size: 12 residues. Per the germline V gene, CDR1 is SNHLY and CDR2 is FYNNEI. The CDR3 nucleotides are TGTGCCAGCAGTCCCGGACAGGGAAGCTACACCTTC. Protein sequence: CASSPGQGSYTF. Full variable domain (missing parts from reference TRBV2 and TRBJ1-2): EPEVTQTPSHQVTQMGQEVILRCVPISNHLYFYWYRQILGQKVEFLVSFYNNEISEKSEIFDDQFSVERPDGSNFTLKIRSTKLEDSAMYFCASSPGQGSYTFGSGTRLTVV.